Following are 21 T cell receptor beta chains from one sample sequenced in a study of T-cell reconstitution after alpha-beta-depleted transplantation in children. Molecular barcoding with unique molecular identifiers was used for the TCRbeta library. TCRdb itself ran the PCR reads through MiXCR, one entry per CDR3 protein. This table holds around 64,000 distinct CDR3 sequences, about a tenth found once. Sequenced material: PBMCs, taken before TCRalphabeta/CD19-depleted stem cell transplant. The receptors here all came from a boy aged 10-17 years with acute myeloid leukemia, due to receive a stem cell transplant.

The table lists this clonotype with many counts. The chain uses TRBV6-2 or TRBV6-3 and TRBJ2-3; the D is unclear. The CDR3 spans 16 residues. V lost 5 bases to trimming and J lost 0 bases, with 15 bases between them. The germline V gene encodes CDR1 MNHEY and CDR2 SVGEGT. CDR3 residues: CASSRRKAKSTDTQYF. For the CDR3, the DNA is TGTGCCAGCAGTCGTCGCAAAGCCAAGAGCACAGATACGCAGTATTTT.

This clonotype turned up a few times. This chain links TRBV7-2 with TRBJ2-3, with TRBD2 matching over 12 bases. The CDR3 contains 17 residues. With 5 bases clipped from V and 8 bases from J, the junction kept 14 bases outside the gene matches. Germline CDR1 reads SGHTA; CDR2 reads FQGNSA. Here the CDR3 DNA reads TGTGCCAGCAGCCCTTCCGGGACTAGCGGGTCAGGGGGTACGCAGTATTTT. Encoded protein: CASSPSGTSGSGGTQYF.

This clonotype was seen once. One base away lies a much larger clone, so this may be a sequencing read error. V gene TRBV27 combines with J gene TRBJ1-5; possible D gene TRBD1, 5 bases. V lost 4 bases and J lost 3, with 19 bases in between. Per germline, CDR1 MNHEY and CDR2 SMNVEV (reference sequence). CDR3 length: 17 amino acids. The CDR3 nucleotides are TGTGCCAGCAGTTCCTTTGAGGGGCTGAGGGACAATCAGCCCCAGCATTTT. Protein sequence: CASSSFEGLRDNQPQHF.

J is TRBJ2-7 and V is TRBV2; D gene ambiguous. V was shortened by 1 base and J by 1 base, with 5 bases between the two germline ends. The CDR3 is 13 residues long. CDR1 and CDR2 (germline): SNHLY, FYNNEI. As DNA, the CDR3 is TGTGCCAGCAGTGAAGACAGTTCCTACGAGCAGTACGTC. Its protein product is CASSEDSSYEQYV.

Many counts were recorded for this clonotype. The rearrangement uses TRBV20-1 and TRBJ1-6, with unresolved D. The CDR3 consists of 16 residues. Germline V CDR1 and CDR2: DFQATT, SNEGSKA (reference sequence). Trimming stripped 4 bases from V and 9 bases from J, with 22 bases between. The CDR3 coding sequence is TGCAGTGCTACCCCCCCCCTGGGAAAAGGAGGTTCACCCCTCCACTTT. Its translation: CSATPPLGKGGSPLHF.

Within the sample, this clonotype is medium-sized. The chain recombines TRBV7-9 with TRBJ1-1; 7 nucleotides agree with TRBD1. Germline V gene data show CDR1 as SEHNR and CDR2 as FQNEAQ (reference sequence). The CDR3 is made up of 14 amino acids. Germline trimming cut 4 bases from V and 10 bases from J; bases unmatched to any gene: 12. CDR3 in DNA: TGTGCCAGCAGCTACGAACCGACAGGGAGGGGAGCTTTCTTT. Translating gives CASSYEPTGRGAFF.

This clonotype has ten or more counts. The chain is built from TRBV7-9 and TRBJ2-6; possibly TRBD1 or TRBD2 for D (5 bases each). The CDR3 has 15 amino acids. The V gene's germline CDR1 is SEHNR and CDR2 FQNEAQ (reference sequence). The ends were cut back, 1 base at V and 2 bases at J, with 6 bases in the middle. CDR3 amino acids: CASSLGGPGANVLTF. CDR3 DNA sequence: TGTGCCAGCAGCTTAGGGGGACCTGGGGCCAACGTCCTGACTTTC.

In this sample, this clonotype turned up many times. The CDR3 sequence: CASSLRGPLTGELFF. The CDR3 DNA reads TGTGCCAGCAGCTTGCGCGGGCCGCTTACCGGGGAGCTGTTTTTT. This sequence joins TRBV5-6 and TRBJ2-2, with D tentatively TRBD2 (5 bases). CDR3 size: 15 residues. Germline V gives CDR1 SGHDT, CDR2 YYEEEE. Between the trimmed V and J ends, which lost 1 base and 5 bases, there was a span of 12 bases.

The table lists this clonotype with many counts. The V and J genes are TRBV7-9 and TRBJ2-5; a possible D gene is TRBD1 (6 bases). The germline V gene encodes CDR1 SEHNR and CDR2 FQNEAQ (reference sequence). The CDR3 totals 14 residues. V was pared by 1 base and J by 1 base, with 7 bases between. The CDR3 DNA is TGTGCCAGCAGCTTAGGCAGGGGCCAAGAGACCCAGTACTTC. Protein: CASSLGRGQETQYF.

This clonotype was seen many times. The chain has TRBV12-3 or TRBV12-4 and TRBJ2-6; D is unresolved. The ends were cut back, 4 bases at V and 7 bases at J, with 14 bases in the middle. This CDR3 is 15 amino acids long. The CDR3 DNA is TGTGCCAGCAGTTCTGGGAATGTAGGCGCCAACGTCCTGACTTTC. Its protein product is CASSSGNVGANVLTF.

This clonotype appeared many times. This chain links TRBV4-1 with TRBJ2-3; 10 bases are a match to TRBD2. The CDR3 is 16 residues long. Per germline, CDR1 MGHRA and CDR2 YSYEKL. Trimming cost V 0 bases and J 6 bases; bases outside gene matches: 6. Here the CDR3 DNA reads TGCGCCAGCAGCCAAGACCAGCGGGGGGGCCGGGATACGCAGTATTTT. Amino acids: CASSQDQRGGRDTQYF.

This clonotype was picked up many times. The V and J genes are TRBV24-1 and TRBJ1-5, with TRBD1 matching over 7 bases. The CDR3 is made up of 16 amino acids. V shed 0 bases and J 3 bases; nucleotides not matched to a gene: 4. The germline V gene has CDR1 KGHDR and CDR2 SFDVKD. CDR3 protein: CATSDLKGAANQPQHF. As DNA, the CDR3 is TGTGCCACCAGTGATTTGAAGGGGGCGGCCAATCAGCCCCAGCATTTT.

There are many counts of this clonotype. V and J are TRBV20-1 and TRBJ2-3; TRBD2 is a possible D gene (6 bases). This CDR3 has 12 residues. The V gene's germline CDR1 is DFQATT and CDR2 SNEGSKA (reference sequence). The CDR3 region has the DNA TGCAGCAATAGCGGACCCACAGATACGCAGTATTTT. This encodes CSNSGPTDTQYF.

There are a few counts of this clonotype. The CDR3 reads CSAPRRDRGENIQYF. The CDR3 bases are TGCAGTGCCCCCCGTCGGGACAGGGGTGAAAACATTCAGTACTTC. V and J are TRBV20-1 and TRBJ2-4, with 10 bases matching TRBD1. CDR3 length: 15 amino acids. V was pared by 6 bases and J by 5 bases, with 10 bases of the junction left unmatched. Germline CDR1 is DFQATT and CDR2 is SNEGSKA (reference sequence).

In regard to this clonotype: This may come from a read error, since a much larger clone is one base off. The gene calls are TRBV28 and TRBJ1-1, with D possibly TRBD1 on 6 matching bases. V was pared by 6 bases and J by 9 bases, with 17 bases between. Germline V lookup: CDR1 MDHEN, CDR2 SYDVKM. The CDR3 runs 13 residues. CDR3 nucleotides: TGTGCCAGCAGGGGAAACAGGGTGACTAAAGCTTTCTTT. Translation gives CASRGNRVTKAFF.

This clonotype was observed at least ten times. V and J are TRBV7-2 and TRBJ2-4, with 8 bases lining up with TRBD1. The CDR3 covers 16 residues. Germline trimming cut 3 bases from V and 7 bases from J; bases unmatched to any gene: 11. Germline V gene sequence: CDR1 SGHTA, CDR2 FQGNSA. CDR3 coding DNA: TGTGCCAGCAGCTTGACAGGGGACAGCTCGTGGAACATTCAGTACTTC. Protein product: CASSLTGDSSWNIQYF.

This clonotype was counted between two and nine times. V usage is TRBV3-1 and J usage is TRBJ2-1; D is perhaps TRBD1 or TRBD2 (5 bases each). Germline V gene data show CDR1 as LGHDT and CDR2 as YNNKEL (reference sequence). The length of the CDR3 is 19 residues. The V gene lost 0 bases and the J gene lost 4 bases, with 22 bases spanning the gap. As DNA, the CDR3 is TGTGCCAGCAGCCAAGATGAGCCGGGTGGGACGCGTTGGTACAATGAGCAGTTCTTC. Translated, it gives CASSQDEPGGTRWYNEQFF.

The chain carries TRBV7-6 and TRBJ2-1; no firm D call. V was trimmed by 2 bases and J by 6 bases, leaving 5 bases between them. The length of the CDR3 is 12 residues. Germline V lookup: CDR1 SGHVS, CDR2 FNYEAQ. The CDR3 DNA reads as TGTGCCAGCAGCTTATTGTCCAATGAGCAGTTCTTC. Its protein is CASSLLSNEQFF.

The table lists this clonotype with many counts. V gene TRBV20-1 combines with J gene TRBJ2-1; D gene ambiguous. V was pared by 0 bases and J by 0 bases, with 3 bases between. Germline loops: CDR1 DFQATT, CDR2 SNEGSKA (reference sequence). This CDR3 is built from 13 residues. The CDR3: CSARESSYNEQFF. Written as DNA, the CDR3 is TGCAGTGCTAGAGAGAGCTCCTACAATGAGCAGTTCTTC.

Many counts were recorded for this clonotype. This chain joins TRBV3-1 and TRBJ2-1; perhaps TRBD1 as D (5 bases). V lost 4 bases to trimming and J lost 8 bases, with 15 bases between them. Germline V gene sequence: CDR1 LGHDT, CDR2 YNNKEL (reference sequence). CDR3 length equals 14 residues. The CDR3 bases are TGTGCCAGCAGCCCACTTAGGGGAAAAGATGAGCAGTTCTTC. This encodes CASSPLRGKDEQFF.

At least ten counts were recorded for this clonotype. The gene calls are TRBV6-1 and TRBJ2-1; unclear D gene. This CDR3 has 17 amino acids. CDR1 MNHNS and CDR2 SASEGT come from the germline V gene. V shed 6 bases and J shed 0 bases, with 18 bases lying between them. The CDR3 protein is CASSSHRSASSYNEQFF. DNA for the CDR3: TGTGCCAGCAGCTCTCACCGTAGTGCCAGCTCCTACAATGAGCAGTTCTTC.